This T cell receptor beta chain was recovered during a study of cytomegalovirus exposure and HLA in healthy donors. On the study more broadly: The Caucasian-associated ancestry cluster held 65% to 85% of some 420 genotyped donors. Findings of the study overall: In an earlier analysis, in around 590 donors, most V segments appeared productive either ~87% or ~30% of the time.

A word on this clone: Its specificity is not known.

13 Jbeta primers and 60 Vbeta primers were used for the PCR. Sequenced by immunoSEQ multiplex PCR; TCRdb stores in-frame clones only, minus some. The sample carries around 140,000 clones, approximately 87% recorded once. The CDR3 loop spans 16 amino acids. The V end lost 0 bases, the J end lost 0 bases, and 10 bases lay between the germline ends. From germline, CDR1 is SGDLS and CDR2 YYNGEE. Input material: PBMCs. The chain recombines TRBV9 with TRBJ1-3; D may be TRBD1 (5 bases). The clonotype originates from a man between 40 and 49 years old in good health and CMV-seronegative. Here the CDR3 reads CASSVATGVSGNTIYF. The CDR3 nucleotides read TGTGCCAGCAGCGTAGCTACGGGGGTCTCTGGAAACACCATATATTTT.